The rows below give T cell receptor beta chains drawn from one sample of a study of spatial heterogeneity in lung cancer. TCRdb recomputed calls from the 5' RACE reads with MiXCR, one row per CDR3 protein. Of approximately 25,000 distinct CDR3 sequences in the sample, 5.5% to 7% were seen once. The specimen was PBMCs, collected at surgery. The source of these receptors is a male donor with early-stage non-small cell lung cancer. Both conserved end residues are part of each CDR3. The D gene is left open where the match is weak. Not every row has a clone size; where given, it reads once, few, many or a size class.

CDR3 protein: CASNPLGKETQYF; CDR3 DNA: TGTGCCAGCAATCCTCTGGGCAAAGAGACCCAGTACTTC; clone size: many; V gene: TRBV7-2; J gene: TRBJ2-5; D gene: -
CDR3 protein: CASSPGTGHYGYTF; CDR3 DNA: TGTGCCAGCAGCCCCGGGACAGGGCACTATGGCTACACCTTC; clone size: many; V gene: TRBV5-6; J gene: TRBJ1-2; D gene: TRBD1
CDR3 protein: CASKGEYSNQPQHF; CDR3 DNA: TGTGCCAGCAAAGGAGAATATAGCAATCAGCCCCAGCATTTT; clone size: few; V gene: TRBV6-1; J gene: TRBJ1-5; D gene: -
CDR3 protein: CASSQAGNSPLHF; CDR3 DNA: TGTGCCAGCAGCCAAGCGGGGAATTCACCCCTCCACTTT; clone size: many; V gene: TRBV3-1; J gene: TRBJ1-6; D gene: -
CDR3 protein: CASSEEGRAQETQYF; CDR3 DNA: TGTGCCAGCAGTGAAGAGGGTAGGGCCCAAGAGACCCAGTACTTC; clone size: many; V gene: TRBV6-1; J gene: TRBJ2-5; D gene: -
CDR3 protein: CASSQGDSMNTEAFF; CDR3 DNA: TGCGCCAGCAGCCAAGGGGACAGCATGAACACTGAAGCTTTCTTT; clone size: -; V gene: TRBV4-1; J gene: TRBJ1-1; D gene: TRBD1
CDR3 protein: CASTHRGLDRVSRHATNEKLFF; CDR3 DNA: TGTGCCAGCACCCACAGGGGACTGGACAGGGTCTCCAGACATGCAACTAATGAAAAACTGTTTTTT; clone size: many; V gene: TRBV12-3/TRBV12-4; J gene: TRBJ1-4; D gene: TRBD1
CDR3 protein: CASSLRTSGGAAQYF; CDR3 DNA: TGTGCCAGCAGCCTCAGGACTAGCGGGGGGGCAGCTCAGTACTTC; clone size: many; V gene: TRBV3-1; J gene: TRBJ2-5; D gene: TRBD2
CDR3 protein: CASSQLKIGVPSYNEQFF; CDR3 DNA: TGTGCCAGCAGCCAACTCAAAATCGGGGTCCCGTCCTACAATGAGCAGTTCTTC; clone size: many; V gene: TRBV14; J gene: TRBJ2-1; D gene: -
CDR3 protein: CASSPPGVYGYTF; CDR3 DNA: TGTGCCAGCAGCCCTCCAGGGGTATATGGCTACACCTTC; clone size: -; V gene: TRBV5-5; J gene: TRBJ1-2; D gene: -
CDR3 protein: CASSLSRTGFGQPQHF; CDR3 DNA: TGTGCCAGCAGTTTATCACGGACAGGGTTCGGTCAGCCCCAGCATTTT; clone size: many; V gene: TRBV27; J gene: TRBJ1-5; D gene: TRBD1
CDR3 protein: CGATTDTQYF; CDR3 DNA: TGCGGGGCGACGACAGATACGCAGTATTTT; clone size: many; V gene: TRBV29-1; J gene: TRBJ2-3; D gene: -
CDR3 protein: CAISWEGRSYNEQFF; CDR3 DNA: TGTGCCATCAGCTGGGAGGGCCGCTCCTACAATGAGCAGTTCTTC; clone size: medium-sized; V gene: TRBV10-3; J gene: TRBJ2-1; D gene: TRBD2
CDR3 protein: CASSIGAQGPYEQYF; CDR3 DNA: TGTGCCAGTAGTATCGGGGCCCAGGGCCCCTACGAGCAGTACTTC; clone size: few; V gene: TRBV19; J gene: TRBJ2-7; D gene: -
CDR3 protein: CATSRGDREVWPLHF; CDR3 DNA: TGTGCCACCAGCAGAGGCGACAGGGAGGTTTGGCCCCTCCACTTT; clone size: many; V gene: TRBV15; J gene: TRBJ1-6; D gene: TRBD1
CDR3 protein: CASSQDRLRYTEAFF; CDR3 DNA: TGCGCCAGCAGCCAAGACCGTCTACGATACACTGAAGCTTTCTTT; clone size: -; V gene: TRBV4-3; J gene: TRBJ1-1; D gene: -
CDR3 protein: CASSYGTGDYGYTF; CDR3 DNA: TGTGCCAGCAGTTACGGGACAGGGGATTATGGCTACACCTTC; clone size: many; V gene: TRBV6-6; J gene: TRBJ1-2; D gene: TRBD1
CDR3 protein: CASSLDPGNTEAFF; CDR3 DNA: TGCGCCAGCAGCTTGGACCCCGGGAACACTGAAGCTTTCTTT; clone size: many; V gene: TRBV5-1; J gene: TRBJ1-1; D gene: -
CDR3 protein: CASSWGLGEAFF; CDR3 DNA: TGTGCTTCCTCGTGGGGTCTGGGTGAAGCTTTCTTT; clone size: -; V gene: TRBV6-2/TRBV6-3; J gene: TRBJ1-1; D gene: -
CDR3 protein: CSVARTGANTEAFF; CDR3 DNA: TGCAGCGTGGCCCGGACAGGGGCGAACACTGAAGCTTTCTTT; clone size: many; V gene: TRBV29-1; J gene: TRBJ1-1; D gene: TRBD1